These T cell receptor beta chains were read from a single sample in a study of control samples from healthy donors and cancer patients. Sequencing was performed with immunoSEQ multiplex PCR; in TCRdb, only in-frame clones are kept and a portion is missing. The table has 120,000 or so clones, 87% seen once. The sample taken for sequencing was blood. These receptor sequences come from a man between 18 and 35 years old in good health. Both conserved end residues are part of each CDR3. Each record gives: D gene, V gene, J gene, clone size, CDR3 protein, CDR3 DNA. The D gene is left open where the match is weak. Not all rows give a size; the values are once, few, many and, for expanded clones, a class.

d_call: TRBD2; v_call: TRBV6-2/TRBV6-3; j_call: TRBJ2-5; clone_size: -; cdr3_aa: CASSYSKQEAGGLKGETQYF; cdr3_nt: TGTGCCAGCAGTTACTCGAAGCAGGAAGCGGGAGGGCTTAAGGGCGAGACCCAGTACTTC
d_call: -; v_call: TRBV2; j_call: TRBJ1-2; clone_size: -; cdr3_aa: CASSASFAPQRAYGYTF; cdr3_nt: TGTGCCAGCAGCGCTTCCTTTGCCCCCCAGAGGGCTTATGGCTACACCTTC
d_call: TRBD1; v_call: TRBV6-5; j_call: TRBJ1-3; clone_size: -; cdr3_aa: CASSTGGSGNTIYF; cdr3_nt: TGTGCCAGCAGTACAGGGGGCTCTGGAAACACCATATATTTT
d_call: TRBD1; v_call: TRBV30; j_call: TRBJ2-5; clone_size: -; cdr3_aa: CAWSDRGQKETQYF; cdr3_nt: TGTGCCTGGAGTGACAGGGGCCAAAAAGAGACCCAGTACTTC
d_call: TRBD2; v_call: TRBV28; j_call: TRBJ2-7; clone_size: -; cdr3_aa: CASSFRSGGRASEQYF; cdr3_nt: TGTGCCAGCAGTTTCCGCAGTGGCGGGAGGGCGAGTGAGCAGTACTTC
d_call: TRBD2; v_call: TRBV19; j_call: TRBJ2-3; clone_size: -; cdr3_aa: CASRKTGGTSGKDTQYF; cdr3_nt: TGTGCCAGTAGAAAAACGGGGGGGACTAGCGGGAAGGATACTCAGTATTTT
d_call: -; v_call: TRBV5-1; j_call: TRBJ1-4; clone_size: -; cdr3_aa: CASSLDPNEKLFF; cdr3_nt: TGCGCCAGCAGCTTAGACCCTAATGAAAAACTGTTTTTT
d_call: -; v_call: TRBV6-5; j_call: TRBJ2-7; clone_size: -; cdr3_aa: CASSYPPSYEQYF; cdr3_nt: TGTGCCAGCAGTTACCCCCCGTCCTACGAGCAGTACTTC
d_call: -; v_call: TRBV27; j_call: TRBJ2-7; clone_size: -; cdr3_aa: CASSLFVGSGEQYF; cdr3_nt: TGTGCCAGCAGTTTGTTTGTCGGGTCGGGGGAGCAGTACTTC
d_call: -; v_call: TRBV27; j_call: TRBJ1-4; clone_size: -; cdr3_aa: CASSFKGLNEKLFF; cdr3_nt: TGTGCCAGCAGTTTTAAGGGTCTCAATGAAAAACTGTTTTTT
d_call: -; v_call: TRBV28; j_call: TRBJ2-1; clone_size: -; cdr3_aa: CASSYYRDTNEQFF; cdr3_nt: TGTGCCAGCAGTTATTACCGGGACACCAATGAGCAGTTCTTC
d_call: -; v_call: TRBV7-2; j_call: TRBJ1-5; clone_size: -; cdr3_aa: CASSPTGGNQPQHF; cdr3_nt: TGTGCCAGCAGCCCTACCGGGGGGAATCAGCCCCAGCATTTT
d_call: TRBD1; v_call: TRBV14; j_call: TRBJ1-6; clone_size: -; cdr3_aa: CASSKSGTGASPLHF; cdr3_nt: TGTGCCAGCAGCAAGTCCGGGACAGGGGCGTCACCCCTCCACTTT
d_call: TRBD2; v_call: TRBV7-3; j_call: TRBJ2-1; clone_size: -; cdr3_aa: CASSLGNRLAGHNEQFF; cdr3_nt: TGTGCCAGCAGCTTAGGAAATAGACTAGCGGGTCACAATGAGCAGTTCTTC
d_call: -; v_call: TRBV9; j_call: TRBJ1-1; clone_size: -; cdr3_aa: CASSVVGENTEAFF; cdr3_nt: TGTGCCAGCAGCGTAGTGGGGGAAAACACTGAAGCTTTCTTT
d_call: -; v_call: TRBV27; j_call: TRBJ1-1; clone_size: once; cdr3_aa: CASSRGGLNTEAFF; cdr3_nt: TGTGCCAGCAGTCGAGGGGGGTTGAACACTGAAGCTTTCTTT
d_call: -; v_call: TRBV5-1; j_call: TRBJ2-5; clone_size: -; cdr3_aa: CASSLRVGKETQYF; cdr3_nt: TGCGCCAGCAGCTTGAGAGTAGGAAAAGAGACCCAGTACTTC
d_call: -; v_call: TRBV7-7; j_call: TRBJ2-7; clone_size: -; cdr3_aa: CASSLGPNYEQYF; cdr3_nt: TGTGCTAGCAGCTTAGGTCCGAACTACGAGCAGTACTTC
d_call: -; v_call: TRBV9; j_call: TRBJ1-1; clone_size: -; cdr3_aa: CASSPEQGRAEAFF; cdr3_nt: TGTGCCAGCAGCCCGGAGCAGGGCAGGGCTGAAGCTTTCTTT
d_call: -; v_call: TRBV4-3; j_call: TRBJ1-1; clone_size: -; cdr3_aa: CASSQVIGWEVGASTEAFF; cdr3_nt: TGCGCCAGCAGCCAAGTGATAGGGTGGGAAGTAGGCGCGAGCACTGAAGCTTTCTTT
d_call: TRBD2; v_call: TRBV6-2/TRBV6-3; j_call: TRBJ2-7; clone_size: -; cdr3_aa: CASSYSKELAGGPGEQYF; cdr3_nt: TGTGCCAGCAGTTACTCGAAAGAACTAGCGGGAGGGCCTGGCGAGCAGTACTTC
d_call: TRBD1; v_call: TRBV19; j_call: TRBJ1-2; clone_size: -; cdr3_aa: CASSFSSGTGNYGYTF; cdr3_nt: TGTGCCAGTAGTTTTTCGTCCGGGACAGGGAACTATGGCTACACCTTC
d_call: TRBD2; v_call: TRBV9; j_call: TRBJ2-5; clone_size: -; cdr3_aa: CASSVGRAAGVVQYF; cdr3_nt: TGTGCCAGCAGCGTAGGAAGGGCGGCGGGAGTTGTCCAGTACTTC
d_call: -; v_call: TRBV5-4; j_call: TRBJ1-2; clone_size: -; cdr3_aa: CASSLVVLGNYGYTF; cdr3_nt: TGTGCCAGCAGCTTGGTAGTGTTGGGTAACTATGGCTACACCTTC
d_call: -; v_call: TRBV18; j_call: TRBJ2-7; clone_size: -; cdr3_aa: CASSEQGLNEQYF; cdr3_nt: TGTGCCAGCTCCGAACAGGGATTAAACGAGCAGTACTTC
d_call: -; v_call: TRBV10-3; j_call: TRBJ2-7; clone_size: -; cdr3_aa: CAIRRQKSAYEQYF; cdr3_nt: TGTGCCATCCGAAGACAGAAGAGTGCCTACGAGCAGTACTTC
d_call: TRBD1; v_call: TRBV6-5; j_call: TRBJ1-2; clone_size: few; cdr3_aa: CASHHGQGGGYTF; cdr3_nt: TGTGCCAGCCATCACGGACAGGGTGGTGGCTACACCTTC
d_call: -; v_call: TRBV9; j_call: TRBJ1-2; clone_size: -; cdr3_aa: CASSSSGVVERNYGYTF; cdr3_nt: TGTGCCAGCAGCTCGAGCGGGGTGGTTGAGAGAAACTATGGCTACACCTTC
d_call: TRBD1; v_call: TRBV18; j_call: TRBJ1-4; clone_size: -; cdr3_aa: CASSPPGQNNEKLFF; cdr3_nt: TGTGCCAGCTCACCACCGGGACAGAATAATGAAAAACTGTTTTTT
d_call: TRBD1; v_call: TRBV30; j_call: TRBJ1-1; clone_size: -; cdr3_aa: CAWSDSSRDREAFF; cdr3_nt: TGTGCCTGGAGCGACTCGTCCCGGGACAGGGAAGCTTTCTTT
d_call: -; v_call: TRBV25-1; j_call: TRBJ1-2; clone_size: -; cdr3_aa: CASSEESQGFGYTF; cdr3_nt: TGTGCCAGCAGTGAAGAATCTCAGGGGTTCGGCTACACCTTC
d_call: TRBD1; v_call: TRBV3-1/TRBV3-2; j_call: TRBJ1-6; clone_size: few; cdr3_aa: CASSQDRVSPLHF; cdr3_nt: TGTGCCAGCAGCCAGGACAGGGTTTCACCCCTCCACTTT
d_call: -; v_call: TRBV18; j_call: TRBJ1-1; clone_size: -; cdr3_aa: CASSATAMNTEAFF; cdr3_nt: TGTGCCAGCTCGGCGACGGCCATGAACACTGAAGCTTTCTTT
d_call: TRBD1; v_call: TRBV5-1; j_call: TRBJ2-7; clone_size: once; cdr3_aa: CASSIGQGGLEQYF; cdr3_nt: TGCGCCAGCAGCATAGGACAGGGAGGCTTAGAGCAGTACTTC
d_call: -; v_call: TRBV29-1; j_call: TRBJ1-2; clone_size: -; cdr3_aa: CIADPGRPVSFAF; cdr3_nt: TGCATCGCCGACCCGGGACGGCCTGTTTCCTTTGCCTTC
d_call: -; v_call: TRBV9; j_call: TRBJ2-5; clone_size: -; cdr3_aa: CASSSDGSETQYF; cdr3_nt: TGTGCCAGCAGCTCAGACGGTTCGGAGACCCAGTACTTC
d_call: TRBD2; v_call: TRBV7-9; j_call: TRBJ2-1; clone_size: -; cdr3_aa: CASSLGREGVHEQFF; cdr3_nt: TGTGCCAGCAGCTTAGGTCGGGAGGGAGTCCATGAGCAGTTCTTC
d_call: -; v_call: TRBV5-1; j_call: TRBJ2-1; clone_size: once; cdr3_aa: CASSDTLEDQFF; cdr3_nt: TGCGCCAGCAGCGATACCTTAGAGGACCAGTTCTTC
d_call: -; v_call: TRBV12-5; j_call: TRBJ1-1; clone_size: -; cdr3_aa: CASGLQGGTEAFF; cdr3_nt: TGTGCTAGTGGTTTGCAGGGAGGCACTGAAGCTTTCTTT
d_call: TRBD1; v_call: TRBV28; j_call: TRBJ1-6; clone_size: -; cdr3_aa: CASSLNQGTAYNSPLHF; cdr3_nt: TGTGCCAGCAGTTTGAACCAAGGGACAGCTTATAATTCACCCCTCCACTTT
d_call: -; v_call: TRBV2; j_call: TRBJ1-1; clone_size: few; cdr3_aa: CASLEDRHTEAFF; cdr3_nt: TGTGCCAGCCTGGAGGACCGGCACACTGAAGCTTTCTTT
d_call: TRBD2; v_call: TRBV27; j_call: TRBJ2-1; clone_size: once; cdr3_aa: CASSLSGGFNEQFF; cdr3_nt: TGTGCCAGCAGTTTATCGGGGGGGTTCAATGAGCAGTTCTTC
d_call: -; v_call: TRBV27; j_call: TRBJ2-7; clone_size: -; cdr3_aa: CASSSPGAASYEQYF; cdr3_nt: TGTGCCAGCAGTTCGCCAGGGGCAGCCTCCTACGAGCAGTACTTC
d_call: TRBD2; v_call: TRBV6-4; j_call: TRBJ2-1; clone_size: -; cdr3_aa: CASSDLAGNYNEQFF; cdr3_nt: TGTGCCAGCAGTGACTTAGCGGGTAATTACAATGAGCAGTTCTTC
d_call: -; v_call: TRBV27; j_call: TRBJ1-5; clone_size: -; cdr3_aa: CASSLRQGNQPQHF; cdr3_nt: TGTGCCAGCAGTTTAAGGCAGGGGAATCAGCCCCAGCATTTT
d_call: -; v_call: TRBV6-5; j_call: TRBJ2-5; clone_size: -; cdr3_aa: CASCTAVGKTQYF; cdr3_nt: TGTGCCAGTTGTACCGCAGTGGGGAAGACCCAGTACTTC
d_call: -; v_call: TRBV11-2; j_call: TRBJ1-3; clone_size: -; cdr3_aa: CASSLVRNSGNTIYF; cdr3_nt: TGTGCCAGCAGCTTAGTGCGTAACTCTGGAAACACCATATATTTT
d_call: -; v_call: TRBV11-2; j_call: TRBJ1-2; clone_size: -; cdr3_aa: CASSLLGLADYTF; cdr3_nt: TGTGCCAGCAGCTTATTAGGGCTTGCCGACTACACCTTC
d_call: -; v_call: TRBV10-3; j_call: TRBJ1-1; clone_size: -; cdr3_aa: CAISESEGGGPGTEAFF; cdr3_nt: TGTGCCATCAGTGAGTCGGAGGGGGGGGGCCCGGGCACTGAAGCTTTCTTT
d_call: -; v_call: TRBV14; j_call: TRBJ2-1; clone_size: -; cdr3_aa: CASSQDVKGVPYNEQFF; cdr3_nt: TGTGCCAGCAGCCAAGATGTGAAAGGGGTCCCCTACAATGAGCAGTTCTTC
d_call: TRBD2; v_call: TRBV6-5; j_call: TRBJ2-5; clone_size: -; cdr3_aa: CASTPTGTSLETQYF; cdr3_nt: TGTGCCAGCACCCCCACCGGGACTAGCTTAGAGACCCAGTACTTC